These T cell receptor beta chains were read from a single sample in a study of CD8+ T cells in alopecia areata. Only in-frame clones appear in the TCRdb table, and some are missing; sequencing was by immunoSEQ multiplex PCR. In the table there are hundreds of thousands of clones, roughly two thirds of which are singletons. The sample here was CD4+ T cells sorted from blood, taken at week 0. The receptors derive from a human donor with alopecia areata. CDR3s include the opening cysteine and the closing phenylalanine or tryptophan. The D gene is left open where the match is weak. A row's size may be missing; if present it is once, few, many or a size class.

d_gene,v_gene,abundance,j_gene,CDR3nt,CDR3aa
NA,TRBV5-1,NA,TRBJ2-2,TGCGCCAGCAGAATCGATATTTACACCGGGGAGCTGTTTTTT,CASRIDIYTGELFF
TRBD2,TRBV5-1,few,TRBJ2-5,TGCGCCAGCAGCTTGGCGGGGACTAGCGAAGAGACCCAGTACTTC,CASSLAGTSEETQYF
TRBD1,TRBV4-2,few,TRBJ1-4,TGTGCCAGCAGCCAAGTTGGGGACAGGGGACAACTGTTTTTT,CASSQVGDRGQLFF
NA,TRBV2,NA,TRBJ1-3,TGTGCCAGCGTGACTGAACCTGGAAACACCATATATTTT,CASVTEPGNTIYF
TRBD1,TRBV5-4,NA,TRBJ1-4,TGTGCCAGCAGCCGACAGGGGGTGAATAATGAAAAACTGTTTTTT,CASSRQGVNNEKLFF
NA,TRBV29-1,NA,TRBJ1-1,TGCAGCGGGATGAACACTGAAGCTTTCTTT,CSGMNTEAFF
NA,TRBV10-3,few,TRBJ1-4,TGTGCCATCAGTGACAGGGATGAAAAACTGTTTTTT,CAISDRDEKLFF
TRBD2,TRBV7-2,NA,TRBJ2-3,TGTGCCAGCAGCTTAGCGGCTGGGACTAGCGGGGGGCAACCAGATACGCAGTATTTT,CASSLAAGTSGGQPDTQYF
NA,TRBV11-2,NA,TRBJ2-2,TGTGCCAGCAGCTTAGATGGAGGCTCCACCGGGGAGCTGTTTTTT,CASSLDGGSTGELFF
NA,TRBV7-9,NA,TRBJ1-1,TGTGCCAGCAGCTTAGCTCTGGCAGGGCGACCTGAAGCTTTCTTT,CASSLALAGRPEAFF
TRBD1,TRBV25-1,NA,TRBJ2-2,TGTGCCAGCAGAGGACCGGGACAGGGTTCCACCGGGGAGCTGTTTTTT,CASRGPGQGSTGELFF
NA,TRBV2,NA,TRBJ2-5,TGTGCCAGCAGTGAAGAGACAAGAGAGACCCAGTACTTC,CASSEETRETQYF
NA,TRBV29-1,few,TRBJ1-6,TGCAGCGTGAGGGCCCGGTCTAGCAATTCACCCCTCCACTTT,CSVRARSSNSPLHF
NA,TRBV29-1,NA,TRBJ2-5,TGCAGCGTTGAACGGGAGACCCAGTACTTC,CSVERETQYF
TRBD2,TRBV18,few,TRBJ2-2,TGTGCCAGTATACCGGGACTATCGAACACCGGGGAGCTGTTTTTT,CASIPGLSNTGELFF
TRBD1,TRBV30,NA,TRBJ1-2,TGTGCCTGGAGTCCGACAGGGCTGCATGGCTACACCTTC,CAWSPTGLHGYTF
TRBD1,TRBV12-5,once,TRBJ2-5,TGTGCTAGTGGTTTTTGGCCAGGACAGGGGAAGACCCAGTACTTC,CASGFWPGQGKTQYF
NA,TRBV29-1,NA,TRBJ1-4,TGCAGCGCTGACCCCGGCGGCGAGGAAAAACTGTTTTTT,CSADPGGEEKLFF
NA,TRBV18,NA,TRBJ2-5,TGTGCCAGCTCACTCCGACAGGCCCAAGAGACCCAGTACTTC,CASSLRQAQETQYF
NA,TRBV30,NA,TRBJ1-1,TGTGCCTGGACTCGTCCCAGGGGAGGCACTGAAGCTTTCTTT,CAWTRPRGGTEAFF
NA,TRBV4-2,NA,TRBJ2-3,TGTGCCAGCAGCCACTCAGATACGCAGTATTTT,CASSHSDTQYF
NA,TRBV6-5,few,TRBJ2-3,TGTGCCAGCAGTTACGTGGCCGCTAGCGATACGCAGTATTTT,CASSYVAASDTQYF
TRBD2,TRBV4-3,NA,TRBJ2-7,TGCGCCAGCAGCCAAGATTTAAGCCTAGCGGGGACCTACGAGCAGTACTTC,CASSQDLSLAGTYEQYF
NA,TRBV29-1,NA,TRBJ2-3,TGCAGCGTTGAAGGACCCGGTGGCAGTCCCCTCCGCACAGATACGCAGTATTTT,CSVEGPGGSPLRTDTQYF
TRBD1,TRBV19,NA,TRBJ1-2,TGTGCCAGTAGGACGACAGGGCGTTCTGGCTACACCTTC,CASRTTGRSGYTF
NA,TRBV29-1,NA,TRBJ2-6,TGCAGCGTTGGGACACCGAGCTCTGGGGCCAACGTCCTGACTTTC,CSVGTPSSGANVLTF
TRBD2,TRBV6-5,NA,TRBJ2-5,TGTGCCAGCAGTTCCTGGGGAGGGAAGACCCAGTACTTC,CASSSWGGKTQYF
TRBD1,TRBV18,NA,TRBJ2-5,TGTGCCAGCTCACCGACAGGGGCCCAAGAGACCCAGTACTTC,CASSPTGAQETQYF
NA,TRBV5-6,NA,TRBJ2-5,TGTGCCAGCAGCCTCGGGCCCCCATGGGAGACCCAGTACTTC,CASSLGPPWETQYF
TRBD1,TRBV15,NA,TRBJ2-3,TGTGCCACCAGCAGGGACAGGGGGCGAGATACGCAGTATTTT,CATSRDRGRDTQYF
TRBD1,TRBV5-1,NA,TRBJ1-4,TGCGCCAGCAGCCCGATGACAGGGGCTGAGGAAAAACTGTTTTTT,CASSPMTGAEEKLFF
NA,TRBV7-9,NA,TRBJ2-6,TGTGCCAGCAGCTTAGTGGTTAGCTCTGGGGCCAACGTCCTGACTTTC,CASSLVVSSGANVLTF
TRBD1,TRBV19,NA,TRBJ2-7,TGTGCCAGTAGCCGCGGACAGGCGTACGAGCAGTACTTC,CASSRGQAYEQYF
NA,TRBV29-1,NA,TRBJ1-3,TGCAGCGTTAACTCGGGGGTTGGAAACACCATATATTTT,CSVNSGVGNTIYF
NA,TRBV11-2,NA,TRBJ1-2,TGTGCCAGCAGCTCCCGGGTCTATGGCTACACCTTC,CASSSRVYGYTF
NA,TRBV2,NA,TRBJ1-4,TGTGCCAGCGCAGACCCGGGACTAGCTAATGAAAAACTGTTTTTT,CASADPGLANEKLFF
NA,TRBV30,NA,TRBJ2-6,TGTGCCTGGAGTGTGACAAGGGTTAGCTCTGGGGCCAACGTCCTGACTTTC,CAWSVTRVSSGANVLTF
TRBD2,TRBV7-2,few,TRBJ2-1,TGTGCCAGCAGCACCGGGACTAGTGGGATTGAGCAGTTCTTC,CASSTGTSGIEQFF
NA,TRBV30,NA,TRBJ2-1,TGTGCCTGGAGTGCGGGCCCAAATGAGCAGTTCTTC,CAWSAGPNEQFF
NA,TRBV5-1,few,TRBJ1-1,TGCGCCAGCAGCTTGGGCGGTTACATGAACACTGAAGCTTTCTTT,CASSLGGYMNTEAFF
TRBD1,TRBV29-1,few,TRBJ2-7,TGCAGCGCTAGACAGGGTTACGAGCAGTACTTC,CSARQGYEQYF
NA,TRBV4-1,NA,TRBJ1-1,TGCGCCAGCAGCCAATCTAGGGGCCTGAACACTGAAGCTTTCTTT,CASSQSRGLNTEAFF
TRBD2,TRBV5-1,NA,TRBJ2-5,TGCGCCAGCAGCTTGACGGGGGGGATCTTCCAAGAGACCCAGTACTTC,CASSLTGGIFQETQYF
NA,TRBV10-3,few,TRBJ2-1,TGTGCCATCAGTAACGGGGGATCTCCCTCCTACAATGAGCAGTTCTTC,CAISNGGSPSYNEQFF
NA,TRBV4-3,once,TRBJ2-7,TGCGCCAGCAGCCAAGACCCCTACGAGCAGTACTTC,CASSQDPYEQYF
NA,TRBV30,NA,TRBJ1-1,TGTGCCTGGAGTAGGCGGCTTGAAGCTTTCTTT,CAWSRRLEAFF
TRBD2,TRBV5-1,NA,TRBJ2-2,TGCGCCAGCAGCCCCTCCTCAGCGGGGGACACCGGGGAGCTGTTTTTT,CASSPSSAGDTGELFF
TRBD2,TRBV5-1,NA,TRBJ2-5,TGCGCCAGCAGTCAGGGGACTAGCACGGAAGAGACCCAGTACTTC,CASSQGTSTEETQYF
NA,TRBV11-2,NA,TRBJ2-7,TGTGCCAGCAGCGTGCATGCGGAATCCTACGAGCAGTACTTC,CASSVHAESYEQYF
TRBD1,TRBV5-5,NA,TRBJ2-7,TGTGCCAGCAGCTCAACCGGGACAGCCTCCTACGAGCAGTACTTC,CASSSTGTASYEQYF
TRBD2,TRBV4-2,NA,TRBJ2-5,TGTGCCAGCAGCCAAGCAGCGGGGGACCAAGAGACCCAGTACTTC,CASSQAAGDQETQYF
TRBD1,TRBV19,NA,TRBJ1-2,TGTGCCAGTAAAGATACGAGGGGGCGTCGTGGCTACACCTTC,CASKDTRGRRGYTF
TRBD1,TRBV5-1,NA,TRBJ2-5,TGCGCCAGCAGCTTGAACAGGGGGCTTAGAGAGACCCAGTACTTC,CASSLNRGLRETQYF
NA,TRBV19,NA,TRBJ2-5,TGTGCCAGTAGTCCCGGGACAATCCAAGAGACCCAGTACTTC,CASSPGTIQETQYF
NA,TRBV6-5,NA,TRBJ2-3,TGTGCCAGCCAACACGGGGCGACAGCCACAGATACGCAGTATTTT,CASQHGATATDTQYF
NA,TRBV11-2,few,TRBJ1-1,TGTGCCAGCAGCCTACAGGGCGTCACTGAAGCTTTCTTT,CASSLQGVTEAFF
NA,TRBV9,NA,TRBJ2-7,TGTGCCAGCAGCGCTGACGGAAGCTCCTACGAGCAGTACTTC,CASSADGSSYEQYF
NA,TRBV10-3,once,TRBJ2-3,TGTGCCTCCAGGACCCCCGAGGGGGATACGCAGTATTTT,CASRTPEGDTQYF
TRBD1,TRBV29-1,NA,TRBJ2-5,TGCAGCGTGTGGACAGGGACAGAGACCCAGTACTTC,CSVWTGTETQYF